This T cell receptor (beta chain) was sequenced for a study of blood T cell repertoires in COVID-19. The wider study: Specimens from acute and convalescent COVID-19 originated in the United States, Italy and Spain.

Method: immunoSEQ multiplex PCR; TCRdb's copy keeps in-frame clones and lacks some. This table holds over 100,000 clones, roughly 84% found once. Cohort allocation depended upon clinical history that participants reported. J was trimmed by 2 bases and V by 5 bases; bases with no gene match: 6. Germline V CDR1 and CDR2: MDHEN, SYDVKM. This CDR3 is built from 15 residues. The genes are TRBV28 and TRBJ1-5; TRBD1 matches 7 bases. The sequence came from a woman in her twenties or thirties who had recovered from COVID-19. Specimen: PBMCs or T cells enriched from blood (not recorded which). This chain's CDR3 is CASSVRQGGNQPQHF. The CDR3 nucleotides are TGTGCCAGCAGTGTCAGACAGGGCGGCAATCAGCCCCAGCATTTT.